This TCR beta chain was identified during a study of radiotherapy plus CTLA-4 blockade in lung cancer listed by TCRdb under 2018. Describing the broader study: Objective responses were observed in roughly a sixth of enrolled patients, and disease control was achieved in about 32%.

In this study, focal radiation therapy paired with CTLA-4 blockade (ipilimumab) was tested in patients who had chemo-refractory metastatic non-small-cell lung cancer. Study-level results and caveats: Early dynamic changes in blood T cell clones, together with increased serum interferon-beta after radiation, were reported as the strongest predictors of response. TCR clones derived from tumors expanded in peripheral blood after treatment with radiotherapy and ipilimumab.

Notes on this clone: Its antigen is unknown. No much larger clonotype is one base removed from it; base qualities were not supplied.

CDR1 is given as SGDLS and CDR2 as YYNGEE, both from the germline V gene. V gives up 0 bases and J gives up 4 bases, and the segment between their germline ends measures 13 bases. Including cysteine and phenylalanine, the CDR3 has 15 amino acids. This entry keeps only the CDR3 DNA: 45 bases, framed from base 1. The receptor library was made with the immunoSEQ multiplex PCR assay. The immuneACCESS repertoire file appears here via TCRdb, limited to in-frame rearrangements. These files lack a portion of the clones; in checked studies, under half of the deficit traces to unresolved V genes, and the cause of the others is not known. Across this sample there are tens of thousands of clones, with roughly 76% seen only once. The top ten clonotypes cover roughly 10% of the sample.

Recombination linked TRBV9 to TRBJ1-2; matching of 5 bases hints at TRBD1 as the D gene. The sequence came from a human donor with non-small cell lung cancer who had stable disease on radiotherapy plus ipilimumab. The material sequenced was peripheral blood, taken from a patient treated with radiotherapy plus ipilimumab. The CDR3 amino acid sequence is: CASSVGRALSYGYTF. The DNA reads TGTGCCAGCAGCGTAGGCAGGGCCTTGTCCTATGGCTACACCTTC.